This T cell receptor beta chain was identified in a study of blood T cell repertoires in COVID-19. The wider study: Some COVID-19 samples were acute and others convalescent; all came from the United States, Italy and Spain. PBMCs, B-cell-depleted T cells, or T cells provided the cDNA or gDNA that made up the material.

Only in-frame clones appear in the TCRdb table, and some are missing; sequencing was by immunoSEQ multiplex PCR. The sample comprises approximately 290,000 clones, around 88% of which are singletons, and 0.7% to 0.9% rests with the top ten. This TCR was recovered from a man aged 30 to 45 with acute or convalescent COVID-19. Sequencing used peripheral blood.

CDR3 sequence (DNA): TGTGCCAGCAGTCCCATCCTCAGGGGGCTGCCGTCCTACGAGCAGTACTTC. It encodes CASSPILRGLPSYEQYF. The V and J genes are TRBV28 and TRBJ2-7; 8 nucleotides agree with TRBD1. Germline-derived CDR1 and CDR2 are MDHEN and SYDVKM. The CDR3 has 17 amino acids. V shed 5 bases and J 1 base; nucleotides not matched to a gene: 13.